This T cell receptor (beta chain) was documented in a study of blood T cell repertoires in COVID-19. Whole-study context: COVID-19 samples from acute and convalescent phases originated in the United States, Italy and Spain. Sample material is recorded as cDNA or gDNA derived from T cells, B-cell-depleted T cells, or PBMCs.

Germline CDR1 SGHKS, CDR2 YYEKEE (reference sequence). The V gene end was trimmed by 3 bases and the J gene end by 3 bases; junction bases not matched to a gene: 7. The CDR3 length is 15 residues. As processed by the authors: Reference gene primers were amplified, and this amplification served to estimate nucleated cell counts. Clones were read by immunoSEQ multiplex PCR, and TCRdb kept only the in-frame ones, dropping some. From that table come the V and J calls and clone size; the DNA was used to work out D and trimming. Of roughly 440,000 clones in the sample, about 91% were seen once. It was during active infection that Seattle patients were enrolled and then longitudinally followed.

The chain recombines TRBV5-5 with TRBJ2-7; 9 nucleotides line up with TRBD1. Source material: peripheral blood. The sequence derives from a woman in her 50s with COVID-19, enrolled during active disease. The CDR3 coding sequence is TGTGCCAGCAGCTCTACCGGGACAGGGCTCTACGAGCAGTACTTC. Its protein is CASSSTGTGLYEQYF.